This T cell receptor beta chain was sequenced during a study of blood T cell repertoires in COVID-19. Across the whole study: Specimens from acute and convalescent COVID-19 originated in the United States, Italy and Spain. Sources were T cells, B-cell-depleted T cells, or PBMCs; the material itself was cDNA or gDNA.

Original analysis: For nucleated cells, counts were estimated from reference gene primer amplification. This table comes from immunoSEQ multiplex PCR, and its TCRdb copy is limited to in-frame clones, with some not included. From that table come the V and J calls and clone size; the DNA was used to work out D and trimming. The table has 200,000 to 250,000 clones, 80% to 90% seen once. In this sample, this clone turned up once. This CDR3 spans 16 amino acids. Germline V gives CDR1 LGHNT, CDR2 FRNRAP. The J segment lost 0 bases and the V segment lost 3 bases, leaving 5 bases of the junction unmatched. The origin of this receptor is a man aged 50 to 60 with active or convalescent COVID-19. The rearrangement links TRBV12-5 to TRBJ1-5; TRBD1 agrees at 7 bases. Sequenced material: peripheral blood. The CDR3 sequence: CASGFQGQNSNQPQHF. In DNA form, the CDR3 reads TGTGCTAGTGGTTTCCAGGGACAGAATAGCAATCAGCCCCAGCATTTT. The complete variable domain, with remaining parts taken from reference TRBV12-5 and TRBJ1-5, reads DARVTQTPRHKVTEMGQEVTMRCQPILGHNTVFWYRQTMMQGLELLAYFRNRAPLDDSGMPKDRFSAEMPDATLATLKIQPSEPRDSAVYFCASGFQGQNSNQPQHFGDGTRLSIL.